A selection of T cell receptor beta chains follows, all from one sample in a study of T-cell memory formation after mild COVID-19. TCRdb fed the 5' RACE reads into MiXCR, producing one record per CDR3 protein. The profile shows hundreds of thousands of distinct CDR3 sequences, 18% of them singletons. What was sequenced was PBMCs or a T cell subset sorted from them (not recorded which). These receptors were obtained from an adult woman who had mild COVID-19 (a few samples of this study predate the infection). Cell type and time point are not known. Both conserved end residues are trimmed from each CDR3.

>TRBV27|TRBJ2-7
ASSDQLAGRYEQY
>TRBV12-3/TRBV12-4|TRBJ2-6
ASSVRLGTASGANVLT
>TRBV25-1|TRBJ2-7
ASSGPGQGTASDYYEQY
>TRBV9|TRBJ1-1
ASSVVGTGGEAF
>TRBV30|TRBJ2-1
AWDTGTGGSDEQF
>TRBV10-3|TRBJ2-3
AIGQGAKDTQY
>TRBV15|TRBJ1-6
ATSREGQGDNSPLH
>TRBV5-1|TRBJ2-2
ASSLAMGVNTGELF
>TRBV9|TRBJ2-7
ASSEGPRQAYEQY
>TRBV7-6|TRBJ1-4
ASSRTGREKLF
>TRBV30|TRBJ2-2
AWRGPTNTGELF
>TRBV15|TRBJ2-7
ATSRVRLGEQY
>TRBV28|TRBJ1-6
ASSGPTRGKDNSPLH
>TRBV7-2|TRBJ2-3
ASSDRSGSTDTQY
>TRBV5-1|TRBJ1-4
ASSSDRARNEKLF
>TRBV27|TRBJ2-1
ASSLSNIGEYNEQF
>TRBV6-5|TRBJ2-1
ASSPWRGEQF
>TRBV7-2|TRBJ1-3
ASSPGGLGRNTIY
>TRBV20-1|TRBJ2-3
SAFDRTDTQY
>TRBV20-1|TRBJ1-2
SNAPSYRGRRNYGYT
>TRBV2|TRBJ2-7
ARAGASPVDEQY
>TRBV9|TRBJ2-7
ASSVGPEPYEQY
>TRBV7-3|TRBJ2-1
ASSLRVAGVNEQF
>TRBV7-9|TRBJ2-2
ASSLAGTGEMF
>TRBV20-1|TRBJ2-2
SARAASGRAWGTGELF
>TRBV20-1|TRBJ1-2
SAREQGTHYGYT